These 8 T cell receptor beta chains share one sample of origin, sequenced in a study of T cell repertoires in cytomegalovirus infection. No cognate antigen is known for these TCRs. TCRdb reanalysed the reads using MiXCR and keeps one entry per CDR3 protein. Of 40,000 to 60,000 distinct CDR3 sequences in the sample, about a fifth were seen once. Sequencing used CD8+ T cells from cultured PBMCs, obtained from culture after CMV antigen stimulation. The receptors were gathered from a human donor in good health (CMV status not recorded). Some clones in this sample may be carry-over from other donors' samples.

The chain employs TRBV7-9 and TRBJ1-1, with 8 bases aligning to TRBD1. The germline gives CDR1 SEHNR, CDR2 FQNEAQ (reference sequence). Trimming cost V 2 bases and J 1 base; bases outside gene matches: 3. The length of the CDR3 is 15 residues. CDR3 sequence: CASSLFDRGNTEAFF. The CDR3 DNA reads TGTGCCAGCAGCTTATTTGACAGGGGGAACACTGAAGCTTTCTTT.

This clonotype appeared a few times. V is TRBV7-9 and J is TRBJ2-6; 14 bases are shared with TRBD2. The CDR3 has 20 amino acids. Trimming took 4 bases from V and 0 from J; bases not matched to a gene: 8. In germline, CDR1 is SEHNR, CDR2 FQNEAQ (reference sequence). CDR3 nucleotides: TGTGCCAGCAGCTCTCGGACTAGCGGGAGGCGAAGCTCTGGGGCCAACGTCCTGACTTTC. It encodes CASSSRTSGRRSSGANVLTF.

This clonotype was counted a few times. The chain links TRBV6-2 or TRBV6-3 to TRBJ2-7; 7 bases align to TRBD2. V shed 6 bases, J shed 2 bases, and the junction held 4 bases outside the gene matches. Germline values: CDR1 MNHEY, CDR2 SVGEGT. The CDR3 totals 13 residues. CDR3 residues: CASSPSGTYEQYF. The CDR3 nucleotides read TGTGCCAGCAGCCCTAGCGGCACCTACGAGCAGTACTTC.

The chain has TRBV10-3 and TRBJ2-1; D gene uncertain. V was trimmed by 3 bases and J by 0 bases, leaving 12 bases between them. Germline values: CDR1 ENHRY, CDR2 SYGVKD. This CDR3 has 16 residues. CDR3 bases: TGTGCCATCAGTGAAAGAGACACGAGCTCCTACAATGAGCAGTTCTTC. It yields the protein CAISERDTSSYNEQFF.

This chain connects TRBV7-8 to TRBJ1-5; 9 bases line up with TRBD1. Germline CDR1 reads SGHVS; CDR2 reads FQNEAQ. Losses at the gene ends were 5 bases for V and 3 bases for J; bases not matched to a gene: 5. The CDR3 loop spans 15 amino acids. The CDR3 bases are TGTGCCAGCAGCAACAGGGGGCGGGACAATCAGCCCCAGCATTTT. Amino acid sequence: CASSNRGRDNQPQHF.

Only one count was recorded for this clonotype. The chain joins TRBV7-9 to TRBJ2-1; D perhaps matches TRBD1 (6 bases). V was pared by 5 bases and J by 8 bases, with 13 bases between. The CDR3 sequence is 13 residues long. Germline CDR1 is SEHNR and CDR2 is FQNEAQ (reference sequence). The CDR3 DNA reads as TGTGCCAGCAGCCAATCACAGGGTTATGAGCAGTTCTTC. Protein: CASSQSQGYEQFF.

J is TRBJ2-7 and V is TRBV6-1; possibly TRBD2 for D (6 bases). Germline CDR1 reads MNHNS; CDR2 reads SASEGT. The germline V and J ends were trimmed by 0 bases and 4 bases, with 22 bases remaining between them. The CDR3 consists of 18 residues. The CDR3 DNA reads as TGTGCCAGCAGTGAAGCGTTTATAGCGGCTTGGGAATCTTACGAGCAGTACTTC. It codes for CASSEAFIAAWESYEQYF.

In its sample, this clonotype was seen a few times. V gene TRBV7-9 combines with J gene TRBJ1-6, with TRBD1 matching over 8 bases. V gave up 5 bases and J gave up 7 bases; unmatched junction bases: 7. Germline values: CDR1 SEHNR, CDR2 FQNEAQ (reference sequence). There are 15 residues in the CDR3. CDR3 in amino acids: CASSDLNRGNSPLHF. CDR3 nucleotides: TGTGCCAGCAGCGATTTGAACAGGGGGAATTCACCCCTCCACTTT.